A single sample is the source of the 21 T cell receptor beta chains below, sequenced in a study of blood T cells in healthy people across ages. The second PCR ran about 7 to 12 cycles with a sample-barcoded 5' primer and J-beta primers. TCRdb fed the 5' RACE reads into MiXCR, producing one record per CDR3 protein. The sample carries about 780,000 distinct CDR3 sequences, less than 60% recorded once. Sequenced input: blood. These receptors were collected from a man older than 75 in good health.

About this clonotype: Mismatch with germline at one junction end may stem from a read error. V usage is TRBV25-1 and J usage is TRBJ1-1; unclear D gene. The length of the CDR3 is 11 residues. Per germline, CDR1 MGHDK and CDR2 SYGVNS. The CDR3 here is CASSAWTEAFF. CDR3 bases: TGTGCCAGCAGCGCCTGGACTGAGGCTTTCTTT.

This clonotype was seen ten or more times. CDR3 region: CASSLGTGKYADTQYF. The CDR3 region has the DNA TGTGCCAGCAGCCTAGGGACAGGGAAGTACGCAGATACGCAGTATTTT. The rearrangement uses TRBV7-9 and TRBJ2-3, with TRBD1 matching 9 bases. The CDR3 sequence is 16 residues long. V dropped 5 bases and J dropped 4; count of bases not matched to a gene: 10. The V gene's germline CDR1 is SEHNR and CDR2 FQNEAQ (reference sequence).

The chain carries TRBV29-1 and TRBJ2-1; D possibly matches TRBD1 or TRBD2 (5 bases each). V was clipped by 3 bases and J by 10 bases, with 13 bases between them. Germline values: CDR1 SQVTM, CDR2 ANQGSEA. The CDR3 is made up of 12 amino acids. The CDR3 spells CSVDIGAREQFF. The CDR3 DNA follows: TGCAGCGTTGATATCGGGGCCAGAGAGCAGTTCTTC.

The chain links TRBV9 to TRBJ2-4; 7 bases are a match to TRBD1. After removal of 2 bases from V and 13 bases from J, the junction contained 15 bases not matched to a gene. The CDR3 runs to 15 residues. Germline V gene data show CDR1 as SGDLS and CDR2 as YYNGEE. In nucleotides, the CDR3 is TGTGCCAGCAGCGTTGAGGGGGCGTCAGACAATGAGCAGTACTTC. It is translated as CASSVEGASDNEQYF. Based on the CDR3 plus reference TRBV9 and TRBJ2-4, the full variable domain is DSGVTQTPKHLITATGQRVTLRCSPRSGDLSVYWYQQSLDQGLQFLIQYYNGEERAKGNILERFSAQQFPDLHSELNLSSLELGDSALYFCASSVEGASDNEQYFGAGTRLSVL.

This chain joins TRBV20-1 and TRBJ2-5; no firm D call. Trimming took off 6 bases at V and 4 bases at J, with 12 bases between the two ends. Germline V gene data show CDR1 as DFQATT and CDR2 as SNEGSKA (reference sequence). The CDR3 is made up of 12 amino acids. The CDR3 here is CSAETFRETQYF. As DNA, the CDR3 is TGCAGTGCCGAGACATTTCGAGAGACCCAGTACTTC.

The chain carries TRBV6-5 and TRBJ2-1; D is ambiguous. Germline lookup yields CDR1 MNHEY and CDR2 SVGAGI. The length of the CDR3 is 13 residues. V was shortened by 9 bases and J by 4 bases, with 13 bases between the two germline ends. This CDR3 reads CASSRDGYNEQFF. The CDR3 DNA sequence: TGTGCCAGTAGCCGCGACGGGTACAATGAGCAGTTCTTC.

This chain connects TRBV3-1 to TRBJ2-7; D is uncertain. This CDR3 has 16 residues. V was cut by 3 bases and J by 1 base, with 16 bases left in between. Germline CDR1 LGHDT, CDR2 YNNKEL (reference sequence). The CDR3 here is CASSHPPGSLSYEQYF. CDR3 nucleotide sequence: TGTGCCAGCAGCCATCCTCCGGGCAGCCTGTCCTACGAGCAGTACTTC.

This clonotype was seen more than once but under ten times. The V call is TRBV7-8, the J call TRBJ2-3; 7 nucleotides agree with TRBD2. The CDR3 runs 15 residues. From germline, CDR1 is SGHVS and CDR2 FQNEAQ. J was trimmed by 3 bases and V by 4 bases; bases with no gene match: 7. The CDR3 sequence is CASSSLASGTDTQYF. In nucleotides, the CDR3 is TGTGCCAGCAGCTCCCTTGCTAGCGGAACAGATACGCAGTATTTT.

The chain couples TRBV20-1 to TRBJ2-4; tentatively, D is TRBD2 (6 bases). Judging by the DNA end, TRBJ2-7 fits better; the J call may be wrong. The CDR3 covers 13 residues. Germline V gene lookup returns CDR1 DFQATT and CDR2 SNEGSKA (reference sequence). The CDR3 DNA is TGCAGTGCACCGCGGGGCGGTGCCTACGAGCAGTACTTC. This gives the protein CSAPRGGAYEQYF.

The V call is TRBV27, the J call TRBJ1-6, with D unresolved. The germline gives CDR1 MNHEY, CDR2 SMNVEV (reference sequence). This CDR3 is built from 14 residues. Trimming pared 5 bases from V and 9 bases from J, leaving 14 bases between. DNA for the CDR3: TGTGCCAGCAGTCTCGGGTCCGCAGGTTCACCCCTCCACTTT. It encodes CASSLGSAGSPLHF.

The V gene is TRBV28, the J gene TRBJ2-1; D possibly uses TRBD1 or TRBD2 (6 bases each). The CDR3 is made up of 15 amino acids. The germline V and J ends were trimmed by 2 bases and 5 bases, with 13 bases remaining between them. Germline V gives CDR1 MDHEN, CDR2 SYDVKM. CDR3 DNA sequence: TGTGCCAGCAGTTTACCGGGGGCACAGGACAATGAGCAGTTCTTC. Its protein is CASSLPGAQDNEQFF.

V and J are TRBV20-1 and TRBJ2-7, with D tentatively TRBD2 (6 bases). The CDR3 totals 14 residues. Trimming took off 6 bases at V and 2 bases at J, with 17 bases between the two ends. Germline V gives CDR1 DFQATT, CDR2 SNEGSKA (reference sequence). CDR3 in DNA: TGCAGTGCCATATCCAGGACGGGGGCCTACGAGCAGTACTTC. This gives the protein CSAISRTGAYEQYF.

The chain uses TRBV5-1 and TRBJ1-4; 7 bases align to TRBD1. The CDR3 runs to 14 residues. CDR1 SGHRS and CDR2 YFSETQ come from the germline V gene. Losses at the gene ends were 4 bases for V and 4 bases for J; bases not matched to a gene: 4. DNA of the CDR3: TGCGCCAGCAGCCGGACAGGAAATAATGAAAAACTGTTTTTT. Translating it yields CASSRTGNNEKLFF.

This chain links TRBV7-9 with TRBJ1-4; 10 bases fit TRBD1. The germline V gene has CDR1 SEHNR and CDR2 FQNEAQ (reference sequence). CDR3 size: 15 residues. The trim removed 5 bases at V and 8 bases at J, leaving 8 bases unmatched. CDR3 in amino acids: CASSMTGTGVEKLFF. The CDR3 DNA sequence: TGTGCCAGCAGCATGACCGGGACAGGGGTCGAAAAACTGTTTTTT. Full variable domain (missing parts from reference TRBV7-9 and TRBJ1-4): DTGVSQNPRHKITKRGQNVTFRCDPISEHNRLYWYRQTLGQGPEFLTYFQNEAQLEKSRLLSDRFSAERPKGSFSTLEIQRTEQGDSAMYLCASSMTGTGVEKLFFGSGTQLSVL.

The V call is TRBV5-6, the J call TRBJ2-1; 8 positions agree with TRBD2. V dropped 4 bases and J dropped 7; count of bases not matched to a gene: 10. The germline V gene encodes CDR1 SGHDT and CDR2 YYEEEE. CDR3 size: 15 residues. The CDR3 DNA reads TGTGCCAGCAGCCTGGCGGGGGGTTACTATAATGAGCAGTTCTTC. Amino acid sequence: CASSLAGGYYNEQFF. The full variable domain, its missing parts supplied by reference TRBV5-6 and TRBJ2-1, is DAGVTQSPTHLIKTRGQQVTLRCSPKSGHDTVSWYQQALGQGPQFIFQYYEEEERQRGNFPDRFSGHQFPNYSSELNVNALLLGDSALYLCASSLAGGYYNEQFFGPGTRLTVL.

This clonotype was detected a few times. The genes are TRBV7-2 and TRBJ2-2; the match to TRBD1 covers 10 bases. Germline values: CDR1 SGHTA, CDR2 FQGNSA. CDR3 length: 16 residues. After removal of 5 bases from V and 4 bases from J, the junction contained 7 bases not matched to a gene. CDR3 sequence (DNA): TGTGCCAGCAGCCTACGACAGGGGGCCGCCACCGGGGAGCTGTTTTTT. Translating gives CASSLRQGAATGELFF.

This clonotype was recorded many times. This chain links TRBV12-3 or TRBV12-4 with TRBJ2-1; D ambiguous. V gave up 6 bases and J gave up 6 bases, with 12 bases separating them. The CDR3 extends over 13 amino acids. This chain's CDR3 is CASRLGPPNEQFF. The DNA of the CDR3 is TGTGCCAGCAGGCTAGGGCCCCCCAATGAGCAGTTCTTC.

In its sample, this clonotype was seen a few times. V usage is TRBV20-1 and J usage is TRBJ2-1; 10 nucleotides line up with TRBD1. This CDR3 region has 13 residues. CDR1 and CDR2 from the germline V gene are DFQATT and SNEGSKA (reference sequence). Trimming took 5 bases from V and 9 from J; bases not matched to a gene: 7. CDR3 in DNA: TGCAGTGCTGGCGGGACAGGGGAAGGTGAGCAGTTCTTC. Translated: CSAGGTGEGEQFF.

The genes are TRBV3-1 and TRBJ2-5; TRBD2 might be the D (6 bases). The J call may be incorrect, as the DNA end agrees better with TRBJ2-7. The germline V gene encodes CDR1 LGHDT and CDR2 YNNKEL (reference sequence). The CDR3 covers 14 residues. In DNA, the CDR3 is TGTGCCAGCAGCCGCGGACGGGACTGGTACGAGCAGTACTTC. This encodes CASSRGRDWYEQYF.

The CDR3 coding sequence is TGTGCCAGCAGTGAATTCGCAGGGGACCTCACCTTC. Residues: CASSEFAGDLTF. The V call is TRBV2, the J call TRBJ1-2, with D maybe TRBD1 (6 bases). The ends were cut back, 2 bases at V and 13 bases at J, with 14 bases in the middle. The CDR3 loop spans 12 amino acids. Germline V gives CDR1 SNHLY, CDR2 FYNNEI.

Turning to this clonotype: A much larger clone lies a single base off, so this may be a read error. V is TRBV9 and J is TRBJ2-5; D perhaps matches TRBD2 (5 bases). The V and J ends lost 0 bases and 11 bases respectively, with 20 bases between them. CDR1 and CDR2 (germline): SGDLS, YYNGEE. The CDR3 length is 15 residues. The CDR3 DNA follows: TGTGCCAGCAGCGTAGAAGGGAGCGGTTCCCTTGTGCAGTACTTC. Encoded protein: CASSVEGSGSLVQYF.